This T cell receptor beta chain was recorded in a study of vaccination and CD4 T cells after COVID-19. Sequence data for DNA of cultured CD4+ T cells were generated by the Oncomine TCR Beta short-read assay. Genomic DNA was isolated from cultured CD4+ T cells. MiXCR, run by TCRdb on the PCR reads, gives a single entry per CDR3 protein. The table shows approximately 9,900 distinct CDR3 sequences, with around two fifths occurring only once. This clonotype showed up just a few times. Its antigen remains unknown. The treatment: approximately 11-day PBMC culture with coronavirus spike peptide pools or control peptides (ViraFEST assay). The unexposed donor provided CD4+ T cells, which were taken before the COVID-19 pandemic (2011-2018). The CDR3 covers 14 residues. V shed 7 bases and J shed 5 bases, with 20 bases lying between them. Germline assignment: CDR1 SQVTM and CDR2 ANQGSEA.

The receptor was derived from a human donor in good health. Material for sequencing was CD4+ T cells from blood, cultured in vitro. The chain couples TRBV29-1 to TRBJ1-1; D gene unclear. The DNA for the CDR3 is TGCAGCGCCCGTAAGGGTCCCGGAGGGACTGAAGCTTTCTTT. This sequence encodes CSARKGPGGTEAFF.